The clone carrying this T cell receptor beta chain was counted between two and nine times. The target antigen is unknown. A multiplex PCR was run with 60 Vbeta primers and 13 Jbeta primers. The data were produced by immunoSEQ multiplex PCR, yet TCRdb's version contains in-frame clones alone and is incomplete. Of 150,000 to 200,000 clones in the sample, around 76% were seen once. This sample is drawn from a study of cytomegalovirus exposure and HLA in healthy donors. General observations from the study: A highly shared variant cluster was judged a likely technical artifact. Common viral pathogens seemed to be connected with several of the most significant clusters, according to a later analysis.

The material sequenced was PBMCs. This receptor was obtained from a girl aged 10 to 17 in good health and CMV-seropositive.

CDR3 nucleotide sequence: TGTGCCAGCAGCTTGGATCCCAGGGTAGGCACTGAAGCTTTCTTT. It yields the protein CASSLDPRVGTEAFF. V usage is TRBV7-3 and J usage is TRBJ1-1, with a weak D call TRBD1 (5 bases). The germline CDR1 and CDR2 sequences are SGHTA and FQGTGA. V lost 3 bases and J 4 bases, leaving 15 bases between the germline ends. The CDR3 contains 15 residues.